This is a list of T cell receptor beta chains from one sample in a study of cytomegalovirus exposure and HLA in healthy donors. Sequencing was performed with immunoSEQ multiplex PCR; in TCRdb, only in-frame clones are kept and a portion is missing. Here the sample spans 65,000 to 100,000 clones, over 60% being singletons. Sequencing input: PBMCs. These receptors were obtained from a female donor in good health and CMV-seronegative. CDR3s include the opening cysteine and the closing phenylalanine or tryptophan. A D gene is named only where the DNA matches it firmly. A clone size is listed for some rows: how often the clone was seen (once, few, many), or a class if it is expanded.

clone size,D gene,V gene,J gene,CDR3 protein,CDR3 DNA
-,-,TRBV7-6,TRBJ2-7,CASSLAASYEQYF,TGTGCCAGCAGCTTAGCAGCTTCCTACGAGCAGTACTTC
-,-,TRBV4-3,TRBJ1-1,CASSQEWALNTEAFF,TGCGCCAGCAGCCAAGAATGGGCGCTGAACACTGAAGCTTTCTTT
-,-,TRBV4-3,TRBJ1-2,CASSQERRGVYGYTF,TGCGCCAGCAGCCAAGAAAGGCGGGGCGTCTATGGCTACACCTTC
-,TRBD2,TRBV5-1,TRBJ2-7,CASSSGGSGSSYEQYF,TGCGCCAGCAGCTCGGGGGGAAGCGGGAGCTCCTACGAGCAGTACTTC
-,-,TRBV6-6,TRBJ2-1,CASSYQAGVYNEQFF,TGTGCCAGCAGTTACCAGGCAGGCGTATACAATGAGCAGTTCTTC
-,-,TRBV2,TRBJ1-4,CASSDGLLSRGGEKLFF,TGTGCCAGCAGTGACGGACTTCTCTCCCGAGGAGGAGAAAAACTGTTTTTT
-,TRBD1,TRBV11-3,TRBJ2-2,CASSWTGSGELFF,TGTGCCAGCAGCTGGACAGGGTCCGGGGAGCTGTTTTTT
-,TRBD1,TRBV29-1,TRBJ2-1,CSVGTGGFNEQFF,TGCAGCGTCGGGACAGGGGGGTTCAATGAGCAGTTCTTC
-,TRBD2,TRBV18,TRBJ2-3,CASSPPRREGFTDTQYF,TGTGCCAGCTCACCACCGAGGCGGGAGGGCTTCACAGATACGCAGTATTTT
-,TRBD2,TRBV4-3,TRBJ2-3,CASSQGTSGGVDTQYF,TGCGCCAGCAGCCAAGGGACTAGCGGGGGGGTAGATACGCAGTATTTT
few,TRBD1,TRBV7-2,TRBJ1-1,CASSVTGGTEAFF,TGTGCCAGCAGCGTGACAGGGGGTACTGAAGCTTTCTTT
-,-,TRBV9,TRBJ2-3,CASSPRTFITDTQYF,TGTGCCAGCAGCCCCAGGACTTTCATCACAGATACGCAGTATTTT
-,-,TRBV5-1,TRBJ2-5,CASSLGPTSGLETQYF,TGCGCCAGCAGCTTGGGTCCTACAAGCGGGTTAGAGACCCAGTACTTC
-,-,TRBV5-8,TRBJ1-6,CASSFFRQVDSPLHF,TGTGCCAGCAGCTTTTTTCGCCAGGTCGATTCACCCCTCCACTTT
-,TRBD1,TRBV7-2,TRBJ1-1,CASSPQGAYGEAFF,TGTGCCAGCAGCCCCCAGGGGGCGTATGGTGAAGCTTTCTTT
-,-,TRBV7-2,TRBJ1-5,CASRLGGASNQPQHF,TGTGCCAGCAGGCTGGGGGGGGCTAGCAATCAGCCCCAGCATTTT
-,TRBD2,TRBV2,TRBJ2-7,CASSDSSGAHEQYF,TGTGCCAGCAGTGATTCTAGCGGGGCGCACGAGCAGTACTTC
-,TRBD1,TRBV30,TRBJ2-7,CAWSPGQGVLYF,TGTGCCTGGAGTCCTGGACAGGGAGTTCTGTACTTC
-,TRBD2,TRBV6-1,TRBJ2-1,CASSDGGSSYNEQFF,TGTGCCAGCAGTGACGGCGGGAGCTCCTACAATGAGCAGTTCTTC
-,TRBD1,TRBV5-1,TRBJ1-1,CASSWTGQGVSTEAFF,TGCGCCAGCAGCTGGACTGGACAGGGTGTTAGCACTGAAGCTTTCTTT
few,TRBD1,TRBV5-1,TRBJ1-3,CASSPQGNAGNTIYF,TGCGCCAGCAGCCCACAGGGGAATGCTGGAAACACCATATATTTT
-,TRBD1,TRBV5-6,TRBJ1-1,CASSIGQGAYTEAFF,TGTGCCAGCAGCATAGGACAGGGGGCCTACACTGAAGCTTTCTTT
-,TRBD1,TRBV28,TRBJ2-7,CASSHRGLYEQYF,TGTGCCAGCAGTCACAGGGGGCTGTACGAGCAGTACTTC
-,-,TRBV7-8,TRBJ1-2,CAGTPLTDYGYTF,TGTGCCGGCACCCCCCTAACAGACTATGGCTACACCTTC
medium-sized,TRBD1,TRBV6-5,TRBJ1-1,CASSSRQGVAFF,TGTGCCAGCAGTTCCCGACAGGGCGTAGCTTTCTTT
-,-,TRBV7-6,TRBJ2-5,CATSPGSHQETQYF,TGTGCCACTTCGCCGGGGTCCCACCAAGAGACCCAGTACTTC
medium-sized,-,TRBV4-1,TRBJ1-2,CASSQGLRDTYRSYGYTF,TGCGCCAGCAGCCAAGGCCTCCGGGACACCTATCGTTCCTATGGCTACACCTTC
-,TRBD1,TRBV2,TRBJ2-5,CASSPTGTGTKTQYF,TGTGCCAGCAGTCCCACCGGGACAGGTACGAAGACCCAGTACTTC
-,-,TRBV29-1,TRBJ1-3,CSVEDNQGNTIYF,TGCAGCGTTGAAGACAATCAGGGAAACACCATATATTTT
-,-,TRBV5-1,TRBJ2-5,CASSLGTGGETQYF,TGCGCCAGCAGCTTGGGTACCGGGGGAGAGACCCAGTACTTC
-,TRBD1,TRBV28,TRBJ1-1,CASSFSGQGNTEAFF,TGTGCCAGCAGTTTTTCGGGACAGGGAAACACTGAAGCTTTCTTT
-,TRBD1,TRBV5-1,TRBJ1-2,CASSLGPETGRGYTF,TGCGCCAGCAGCTTGGGACCAGAGACAGGGAGGGGCTACACCTTC
-,-,TRBV28,TRBJ1-1,CASIPGQNTEAFF,TGTGCCAGCATCCCAGGGCAGAACACTGAAGCTTTCTTT
-,TRBD2,TRBV9,TRBJ2-3,CASSQAGGGAWDTQYF,TGTGCCAGCAGCCAGGCCGGCGGGGGGGCATGGGATACGCAGTATTTT
once,TRBD1,TRBV2,TRBJ1-5,CASSVDRANQPQHF,TGTGCCAGCAGTGTGGACAGGGCCAATCAGCCCCAGCATTTT
-,-,TRBV19,TRBJ2-2,CASKQAGELFF,TGTGCCAGTAAGCAGGCCGGGGAGCTGTTTTTT
-,-,TRBV19,TRBJ1-2,CASSIGGWRYGYTF,TGTGCCAGTAGTATAGGGGGCTGGCGCTATGGCTACACCTTC
-,-,TRBV28,TRBJ2-4,CASSLDRSLAKNIQYF,TGTGCCAGCAGTTTAGACAGATCGCTAGCCAAAAACATTCAGTACTTC
-,TRBD2,TRBV27,TRBJ2-7,CASSLSGGAIEQYF,TGTGCCAGCAGTTTGAGCGGGGGGGCTATCGAGCAGTACTTC
-,TRBD2,TRBV2,TRBJ2-5,CAITGLEGLETQYF,TGTGCCATCACCGGACTAGAAGGTTTGGAGACCCAGTACTTC
-,TRBD1,TRBV10-3,TRBJ1-1,CAISGQGVGEAFF,TGTGCCATCAGTGGACAGGGCGTAGGTGAAGCTTTCTTT